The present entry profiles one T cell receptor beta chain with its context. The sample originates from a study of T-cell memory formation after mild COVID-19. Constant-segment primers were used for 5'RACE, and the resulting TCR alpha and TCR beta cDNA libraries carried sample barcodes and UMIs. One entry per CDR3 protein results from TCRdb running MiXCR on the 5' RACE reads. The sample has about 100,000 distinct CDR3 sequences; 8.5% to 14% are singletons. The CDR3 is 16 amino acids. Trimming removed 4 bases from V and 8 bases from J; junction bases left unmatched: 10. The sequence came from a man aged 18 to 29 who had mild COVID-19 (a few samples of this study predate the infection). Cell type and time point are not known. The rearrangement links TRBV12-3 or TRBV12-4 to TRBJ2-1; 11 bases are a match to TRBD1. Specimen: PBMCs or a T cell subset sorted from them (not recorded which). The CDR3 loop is CASSSTRDRGFDEQFF. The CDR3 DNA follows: TGTGCCAGCAGTTCAACCCGGGACAGGGGGTTCGATGAGCAGTTCTTC.